What follows are 31 T cell receptor beta chains derived from one specimen sequenced in a study of T cell clonality in common variable immunodeficiency. Their antigens are not known. The study's findings and limits: Common variable immunodeficiency TCR beta sequences reportedly had fewer deletions and N-nucleotide insertions.

Clones were sequenced by immunoSEQ multiplex PCR, and TCRdb holds only the in-frame ones, with some missing. Recorded here are fewer than 25,000 clones, none singletons. The sequencing sample was made of peripheral blood mononuclear cells. All receptors derive from a human donor with common variable immunodeficiency.

The CDR3 loop is CASSLTPGTYEQYF. The sequenced CDR3 bases are TGTGCCAGTAGTCTAACACCGGGGACCTACGAG. The genes are TRBV19 and TRBJ2-7; the D gene is possibly TRBD2 (5 bases). The CDR3 extends 3 residues past the end of the read, so its final part is completed from the germline J gene. Germline assignment: CDR1 LNHDA and CDR2 SQIVND (reference sequence). The CDR3 runs 14 residues. V was cut by 5 bases and J by 2 bases, with 13 bases left in between.

This clone was observed at least ten times. The CDR3 goes on 3 residues after the read ends, and that part is filled in from the germline J gene. The genes are TRBV2 and TRBJ2-1, with D unclear. The CDR3 covers 15 residues. CDR1 is SNHLY, CDR2 FYNNEI, per germline. V was cut by 6 bases and J by 0 bases, with 12 bases left in between. The CDR3 bases that were read are TGTGCCAGCAGGCCTGATTCCAGCTCCTACAATGAG. This gives the protein CASRPDSSSYNE. In full, the CDR3 is CASRPDSSSYNEQFF.

This clone was picked up a small number of times. The read finishes 3 residues shy of the CDR3 end, and the germline J gene is used to complete it. The chain has TRBV7-9 and TRBJ2-7; 9 bases are shared with TRBD2. The trim removed 2 bases at V and 5 bases at J, leaving 7 bases unmatched. Germline V gene lookup returns CDR1 SEHNR and CDR2 FQNEAQ (reference sequence). CDR3 length equals 15 residues. The CDR3 sequence: CASSLQGSGSHEQYF. The CDR3 bases that were read are TGTGCCAGCAGCTTACAGGGTAGCGGGAGCCACGAG.

This clone showed up many times. The read ends 3 residues before the CDR3 terminus; that terminus is restored from the germline J gene. The rearrangement uses TRBV2 and TRBJ2-7; the D is unclear. Germline V lookup: CDR1 SNHLY, CDR2 FYNNEI. The V end was cut by 5 bases, the J end by 6 bases, with 14 bases between. This CDR3 region has 13 residues. The sequenced CDR3 bases are TGTGCCAGCAGTAGAGAGGTACAGAGCGAG. Protein product: CASSREVQSE. The entire CDR3 is CASSREVQSEQYF.

This clone was observed at least ten times. Read coverage stops 3 residues before the CDR3 terminus; the germline J gene supplies the remainder. The genes are TRBV20-1 and TRBJ2-1; 12 positions agree with TRBD2. The CDR3 consists of 14 residues. CDR1 is DFQATT, CDR2 SNEGSKA, per germline (reference sequence). V was pared by 6 bases and J by 2 bases, with 2 bases of the junction left unmatched. The CDR3 bases that were read are TGCAGTGCACTAGCGGGAGGAGCCTACAATGAG. Amino acid sequence: CSALAGGAYNE. The full-length CDR3 reads as CSALAGGAYNEQFF.

As regards this clone: Read data end 3 residues before the CDR3 end; the end is taken from the germline J gene. The rearrangement uses TRBV5-1 and TRBJ2-1; TRBD2 matches 7 bases. Germline CDR1 and CDR2: SGHRS and YFSETQ. J lost 4 bases, V lost 3 bases, and 10 bases had no gene match. CDR3 size: 16 residues. The sequenced part of the CDR3 DNA is TGCGCCAGCAGCTCGACTAGCTCCCAAGAGTACAATGAG. It is translated as CASSSTSSQEYNE. The entire CDR3 is CASSSTSSQEYNEQFF.

This clone was detected ten times or more. Read coverage stops 3 residues before the CDR3 terminus; the germline J gene supplies the remainder. The chain links TRBV5-6 to TRBJ2-5; 7 bases match TRBD1. The trim removed 4 bases at V and 4 bases at J, leaving 10 bases unmatched. Germline assignment: CDR1 SGHDT and CDR2 YYEEEE. The CDR3 is 15 amino acids. The CDR3 sequence: CASSKRTGAGETQYF. The DNA read from the CDR3 is TGTGCCAGCAGCAAACGGACAGGCGCGGGAGAGACC.

This clone was recorded many times. From the germline J gene comes the end of the CDR3, since the read stops 3 residues before it. This chain links TRBV18 with TRBJ1-4, with 8 nucleotides matching TRBD1. J lost 8 bases, V lost 2 bases, and 7 bases had no gene match. Looked up from germline, CDR1 is KGHSH and CDR2 is LQKENI. CDR3 size: 15 residues. CDR3 amino acids: CASSPGGTGKEKLFF. The sequenced CDR3 bases are TGTGCCAGCTCACCAGGCGGGACAGGCAAGGAAAAA.

There are many counts of this clone. The read comes to an end 3 residues before the CDR3 does, leaving the germline J gene to fill in the end. The chain uses TRBV19 and TRBJ1-6, with 7 bases identical to TRBD1. The CDR3 has 10 residues. Germline V gene data show CDR1 as LNHDA and CDR2 as SQIVND (reference sequence). V shed 11 bases, J shed 10 bases, and the junction held 2 bases outside the gene matches. Partial CDR3 DNA: TGTGCCTCGGGACAGTCACCC. Translation gives CASGQSP. From start to end, the CDR3 is CASGQSPLHF.

At least ten counts were recorded for this clone. CDR3 bases read: TGTGCCAGCTCACCGTATGCGTTAGCGGGAGGGAGAGACACCGGGGAG. Translated, it gives CASSPYALAGGRDTGE. The complete CDR3 reads CASSPYALAGGRDTGELFF. V gene TRBV18 combines with J gene TRBJ2-2; TRBD2 aligns across 11 bases. Read coverage stops 3 residues before the CDR3 terminus; the germline J gene supplies the remainder. Germline V gives CDR1 KGHSH, CDR2 LQKENI. The length of the CDR3 is 19 residues. Germline trimming cut 3 bases from V and 3 bases from J; bases unmatched to any gene: 12.

In its sample, this clone was seen many times. The read comes to an end 3 residues before the CDR3 does, leaving the germline J gene to fill in the end. The rearrangement uses TRBV19 and TRBJ1-1, with D maybe TRBD1 (5 bases). Between the trimmed V and J ends, which lost 11 bases and 7 bases, there was a span of 17 bases. The CDR3 totals 12 residues. The germline CDR1 and CDR2 sequences are LNHDA and SQIVND (reference sequence). CDR3 bases read: TGTGCCGCATTCCCGAGGGGTGGTGAA. As protein: CAAFPRGGE. The whole CDR3 sequence is CAAFPRGGEAFF.

This clone appeared many times. The sequenced CDR3 bases are TGTGCCAGCAAGCTAGCGGGGTCCTACAATGAG. It yields the protein CASKLAGSYNE. The entire CDR3 sequence reads CASKLAGSYNEQFF. The chain couples TRBV6-2 or TRBV6-3 to TRBJ2-1; 9 positions agree with TRBD2. The read ends 3 residues before the CDR3 terminus; that terminus is restored from the germline J gene. Trimming removed 7 bases from V and 1 base from J; junction bases left unmatched: 2. This CDR3 region has 14 residues. The V gene's germline CDR1 is MNHEY and CDR2 SVGEGT.

This clone occurred many times. The read halts 3 residues ahead of the CDR3 end, with the missing end drawn from the germline J gene. The chain uses TRBV2 and TRBJ1-5; maybe TRBD1 (6 bases). The CDR3 contains 15 residues. Germline V gene lookup returns CDR1 SNHLY and CDR2 FYNNEI. Trimming took off 5 bases at V and 1 base at J, with 12 bases between the two ends. The CDR3 sequence is CASSRTGLSNQPQHF. The covered CDR3 bases are TGTGCCAGCAGTCGAACAGGGTTGAGCAATCAGCCC.

Ten or more counts support this clone. Partial CDR3 DNA: TGCAGCGTAGCACCGGGACAGATGATGGGGAACACTGAA. It translates to CSVAPGQMMGNTE. The complete CDR3 protein is CSVAPGQMMGNTEAFF. This chain connects TRBV29-1 to TRBJ1-1; 7 nucleotides align to TRBD1. The read ends 3 residues shy of where the CDR3 ends; the end is completed using the germline J gene. Germline V gene sequence: CDR1 SQVTM, CDR2 ANQGSEA. The CDR3 is made up of 16 amino acids. Losses at the gene ends were 6 bases for V and 1 base for J; bases not matched to a gene: 14.

This clone was recorded many times. The DNA ends 3 residues before the CDR3 does, and the rest of the CDR3 is filled in from the germline J gene. The V gene is TRBV18, the J gene TRBJ2-6, with 15 bases matching TRBD2. Germline V gene sequence: CDR1 KGHSH, CDR2 LQKENI. The junction had 7 bases not matched to a gene; V was cut back by 4 bases and J by 0 bases. This CDR3 region has 20 residues. The CDR3 reads CASSRYGLAGGPSGANVLTF. The covered CDR3 bases are TGTGCCAGCTCACGCTACGGACTAGCGGGAGGGCCCTCTGGGGCCAACGTC.

By sample fraction, this clone is medium-sized. Coverage ceases 3 residues before the CDR3 finishes, and the germline J gene fills in the end. The rearrangement joins TRBV29-1 to TRBJ2-1; D call uncertain. CDR3 length equals 14 residues. Germline V gene sequence: CDR1 SQVTM, CDR2 ANQGSEA. V was cut by 0 bases and J by 4 bases, with 10 bases left in between. CDR3 in amino acids: CSVEDARLYNEQFF. CDR3 bases read: TGCAGCGTTGAAGATGCGAGACTTTACAATGAG.

Ten or more counts support this clone. The CDR3 is cut off 3 residues early in the read; its end comes from the germline J gene. The rearrangement uses TRBV6-2 or TRBV6-3 and TRBJ1-2, with 8 bases fitting TRBD1. The CDR3 is 12 residues long. The V gene end was trimmed by 6 bases and the J gene end by 6 bases; junction bases not matched to a gene: 3. Per germline, CDR1 MNHEY and CDR2 SVGEGT. The part of the CDR3 DNA that was read is TGTGCCAGCAGGGACAGGGAGAATGGC. Protein: CASRDRENG. The full CDR3 reads CASRDRENGYTF.

This clone was detected many times. The read stops 3 residues short of the end of the CDR3; the missing end is completed from the germline J gene. This chain links TRBV19 with TRBJ1-5, with 8 positions matching TRBD1. V was pared by 9 bases and J by 4 bases, with 5 bases of the junction left unmatched. Germline V lookup: CDR1 LNHDA, CDR2 SQIVND (reference sequence). This CDR3 comprises 13 residues. The CDR3 region is CASQGAGNQPQHF. CDR3 bases read: TGTGCCAGCCAGGGGGCCGGTAATCAGCCC.

This clone occurred many times. The read terminates 3 residues ahead of where the CDR3 ends, so the germline J gene completes it. V gene TRBV20-1 combines with J gene TRBJ2-7, with 10 bases aligning to TRBD2. The V gene's germline CDR1 is DFQATT and CDR2 SNEGSKA (reference sequence). V lost 6 bases and J lost 0; bases outside the gene matches: 14. The CDR3 contains 17 residues. Here the CDR3 reads CSATSTLAGARSYEQYF. The CDR3 DNA, read in part, is TGCAGTGCCACATCTACTCTAGCGGGAGCCCGCTCCTACGAG.

This clone occurred many times. The read halts 3 residues ahead of the CDR3 end, with the missing end drawn from the germline J gene. The chain has TRBV10-3 and TRBJ2-3; 13 nucleotides align to TRBD2. V trimming: 4 bases; J trimming: 0 bases; junction bases outside the gene matches: 4. The CDR3 totals 17 residues. Germline assignment: CDR1 ENHRY and CDR2 SYGVKD. Partial CDR3 DNA: TGTGCCATCAGTGTGGGGACTAGCGGGGCTAGCACAGATACG. Translated: CAISVGTSGASTDT. The complete CDR3 protein is CAISVGTSGASTDTQYF.

This clone was detected ten times or more. The read is 3 residues too short to cover the CDR3 end, so that end is filled in from the germline J gene. The gene calls are TRBV2 and TRBJ1-2; D not certain. The CDR3 loop spans 14 amino acids. CDR1 SNHLY and CDR2 FYNNEI come from the germline V gene. Trimming removed 7 bases at V and 3 bases at J, with 15 bases between. The sequenced CDR3 bases are TGTGCCAGCACCAACGAGGGTGCTGACTATGGC. This gives the protein CASTNEGADYG. The CDR3 reads in full as CASTNEGADYGYTF.

This clone was recorded many times. Coverage ceases 3 residues before the CDR3 finishes, and the germline J gene fills in the end. This rearrangement joins TRBV20-1 to TRBJ2-2, with 10 bases aligning to TRBD2. With 2 bases clipped from V and 4 bases from J, the junction kept 7 bases outside the gene matches. From germline, CDR1 is DFQATT and CDR2 SNEGSKA (reference sequence). The CDR3 extends over 16 amino acids. CDR3 loop: CSARIASGSLTGELFF. The DNA read from the CDR3 is TGCAGTGCTAGAATTGCTAGCGGGAGTCTCACCGGGGAG.

In this sample, this clone turned up a few times. This may be a read error: a much more frequent sequence differs by one nucleotide. Read sequence stops 3 residues before the CDR3 end, and the germline J gene provides the missing end. The chain uses TRBV6-2 or TRBV6-3 and TRBJ1-5; the match to TRBD1 covers 12 bases. Germline-derived CDR1 and CDR2 are MNHEY and SVGEGT. V dropped 4 bases and J dropped 2; count of bases not matched to a gene: 6. There are 17 residues in the CDR3. This CDR3 is CASSLGQGACGNQPQHF. The CDR3 bases that were read are TGTGCCAGCAGTTTGGGACAGGGGGCATGCGGCAATCAGCCC.

This clone was picked up many times. Sequencing ends 3 residues short of the CDR3 end; the germline J gene provides the rest. The chain joins TRBV7-9 to TRBJ2-1; no definite D call. The CDR3 contains 13 residues. Germline assignment: CDR1 SEHNR and CDR2 FQNEAQ (reference sequence). The V and J ends lost 1 base and 9 bases respectively, with 10 bases between them. The sequenced part of the CDR3 DNA is TGTGCCAGCAGCTTAGAATTGGCCGCTGAG. Amino acids: CASSLELAAE. The complete CDR3 reads CASSLELAAEQFF. Using reference TRBV7-9 and TRBJ2-1 for the parts outside the CDR3, the full variable domain is DTGVSQNPRHKITKRGQNVTFRCDPISEHNRLYWYRQTLGQGPEFLTYFQNEAQLEKSRLLSDRFSAERPKGSFSTLEIQRTEQGDSAMYLCASSLELAAEQFFGPGTRLTVL.

There are many counts of this clone. The read falls 3 residues short of the CDR3 end, and the missing part is taken from the germline J gene. The rearrangement uses TRBV11-2 and TRBJ1-5; TRBD1 matches at 7 bases. With V trimmed by 2 bases and J by 2 bases, 0 bases remained unmatched. Germline assignment: CDR1 SGHAT and CDR2 FQNNGV. The CDR3 spans 14 residues. CDR3 in amino acids: CASSLQGGNQPQHF. The sequenced CDR3 bases are TGTGCCAGCAGCTTACAGGGGGGCAATCAGCCC.

As for this clone: The read ends 3 residues early relative to the CDR3; the germline J gene fills the gap. V usage is TRBV11-2 and J usage is TRBJ2-1; 11 bases map to TRBD2. The CDR3 sequence is 15 residues long. Germline lookup yields CDR1 SGHAT and CDR2 FQNNGV. V trimming: 5 bases; J trimming: 4 bases; junction bases outside the gene matches: 4. CDR3 loop: CASSLGTSGYNEQFF. The sequenced part of the CDR3 DNA is TGTGCCAGCAGCCTCGGGACTAGCGGATACAATGAG.

This clone occurred many times. The read terminates 3 residues before the CDR3 end, so the remaining end is supplied by the germline J gene. This rearrangement joins TRBV20-1 to TRBJ2-7; a weak D match, TRBD2 (5 bases). Germline V CDR1 and CDR2: DFQATT, SNEGSKA (reference sequence). The V end lost 0 bases, the J end lost 2 bases, and 17 bases lay between the germline ends. The CDR3 is made up of 16 amino acids. This CDR3 is CSARDLLAGKTYEQYF. The sequenced part of the CDR3 DNA is TGCAGTGCTAGAGATCTCCTAGCCGGAAAGACCTACGAG.

This clone was seen ten or more times. The CDR3 extends 3 residues past the end of the read, so its final part is completed from the germline J gene. The rearrangement links TRBV19 to TRBJ2-1; the match to TRBD1 covers 9 bases. Trimming took 6 bases from V and 7 from J; bases not matched to a gene: 4. The germline V gene has CDR1 LNHDA and CDR2 SQIVND (reference sequence). The CDR3 extends over 13 amino acids. CDR3: CASSTDRGNEQFF. The covered CDR3 bases are TGTGCCAGTAGCACCGACAGGGGGAATGAG.

The table lists this clone with many counts. The read finishes 3 residues shy of the CDR3 end, and the germline J gene is used to complete it. The chain carries TRBV7-9 and TRBJ2-5; D is possibly TRBD2 (7 bases). Trimming removed 5 bases at V and 4 bases at J, with 17 bases between. Germline V gene lookup returns CDR1 SEHNR and CDR2 FQNEAQ (reference sequence). This CDR3 is 15 amino acids long. CDR3 residues: CASSPMGGLGETQYF. The sequenced CDR3 bases are TGTGCCAGCAGCCCAATGGGGGGGCTGGGAGAGACC.

This clone was counted many times. Sequencing ends 3 residues short of the CDR3 end; the germline J gene provides the rest. The V and J genes are TRBV20-1 and TRBJ2-1; 12 nucleotides match TRBD2. Germline V gene lookup returns CDR1 DFQATT and CDR2 SNEGSKA (reference sequence). Trimming at V came to 3 bases and at J to 7 bases, leaving 7 bases not matched to a gene. The CDR3 has 15 residues. The covered CDR3 bases are TGCAGTGCTAGTCTTGGACTAGCGGGAAAGAATGAG. It yields the protein CSASLGLAGKNE. The entire CDR3 sequence reads CSASLGLAGKNEQFF.

There are many counts of this clone. Coverage ceases 3 residues before the CDR3 finishes, and the germline J gene fills in the end. J is TRBJ2-7 and V is TRBV19; TRBD2 matches at 11 bases. The CDR3 runs to 16 residues. V was pared by 3 bases and J by 3 bases, with 7 bases of the junction left unmatched. Germline V gene sequence: CDR1 LNHDA, CDR2 SQIVND (reference sequence). The CDR3 DNA, read in part, is TGTGCCAGTAGTATTAAACTAGCGGGAGTGGACTACGAG. This sequence encodes CASSIKLAGVDYE. In full, the CDR3 is CASSIKLAGVDYEQYF.